This is a list of T cell receptor beta chains from one sample in a study of blood T cell repertoires in COVID-19. Data came from immunoSEQ multiplex PCR; TCRdb stores just in-frame clones and leaves some out. There are more than 100,000 clones in the sample; around 84% occur only once, and under 4% lies in the top ten. Sequenced sample: PBMCs or T cells enriched from blood (not recorded which). The origin of the receptors is a woman between 25 and 40 years old who had recovered from COVID-19. Both conserved end residues are part of each CDR3. A D gene is named only where the DNA matches it firmly. Not every row has a clone size; where given, it reads once, few, many or a size class.

TRBJ2-2,TRBV7-9,-,-,CASSLQGLTLTNTGELFF,TGTGCCAGCAGCTTACAGGGACTTACACTTACGAACACCGGGGAGCTGTTTTTT
TRBJ2-1,TRBV5-6,TRBD2,-,CASSLGLAAVSEQFF,TGTGCCAGCAGCTTGGGACTAGCTGCCGTTAGTGAGCAGTTCTTC
TRBJ1-6,TRBV7-6,TRBD1,-,CASSQRQGIYNSPLHF,TGTGCCAGCAGCCAAAGACAGGGGATATATAATTCACCCCTCCACTTT
TRBJ2-5,TRBV4-1,-,-,CASREQFTETQYF,TGCGCCAGCAGGGAACAGTTTACTGAGACCCAGTACTTC
TRBJ2-6,TRBV30,TRBD1,-,CAWRRGRIIRSGANVLTF,TGTGCCTGGAGAAGGGGGCGAATAATTAGGAGTGGGGCCAACGTCCTGACTTTC
TRBJ2-5,TRBV5-5,TRBD2,-,CASTQAGRVIQETQYF,TGTGCCAGCACCCAGGCCGGGAGGGTGATACAAGAGACCCAGTACTTC
TRBJ1-2,TRBV5-1,-,-,CASSFEGDTYGYTF,TGCGCCAGCAGCTTCGAAGGGGACACCTATGGCTACACCTTC
TRBJ2-7,TRBV5-1,TRBD1,-,CASSLGGQGTEQYF,TGCGCCAGCAGCTTGGGGGGACAGGGGACCGAGCAGTACTTC
TRBJ1-1,TRBV19,-,-,CASSRGWNTEAFF,TGTGCCAGTAGCCGGGGTTGGAACACTGAAGCTTTCTTT
TRBJ1-5,TRBV5-5,-,few,CASSLMTGDSNQPQHF,TGTGCCAGCAGCTTAATGACAGGCGATAGCAATCAGCCCCAGCATTTT
TRBJ2-4,TRBV19,TRBD2,-,CASSLGLADAKNIQYF,TGTGCCAGTAGTCTGGGCCTAGCGGACGCCAAAAACATTCAGTACTTC
TRBJ1-6,TRBV12-2,-,-,CASRYTDRGINSPLHF,TGTGCAAGTCGCTATACGGACAGGGGGATCAATTCACCCCTCCACTTT
TRBJ2-7,TRBV27,-,-,CASSFGGYEQYF,TGTGCCAGCAGTTTCGGCGGCTACGAGCAGTACTTC
TRBJ2-2,TRBV7-2,TRBD1,-,CASSLGQGANTGELFF,TGTGCCAGCAGCTTAGGTCAGGGGGCGAACACCGGGGAGCTGTTTTTT
TRBJ2-2,TRBV11-3,TRBD1,-,CASSLEEVTGRFAARTGELFF,TGTGCCAGCAGCTTAGAGGAGGTGACAGGGCGGTTTGCAGCCAGAACCGGGGAGCTGTTTTTT
TRBJ2-1,TRBV7-8,-,-,CASSLADRENYNEQFF,TGTGCCAGCAGCTTAGCGGACCGGGAGAACTACAATGAGCAGTTCTTC
TRBJ1-4,TRBV15,-,-,CATSRQGKEDEKLFF,TGTGCCACCAGCAGACAGGGGAAGGAGGATGAAAAACTGTTTTTT
TRBJ2-7,TRBV27,-,-,CASSLKRTSYEQYF,TGTGCCAGCAGTTTAAAGCGGACGTCCTACGAGCAGTACTTC
TRBJ2-7,TRBV18,TRBD2,-,CASSPFPGLAQTEGYF,TGTGCCAGCTCACCTTTTCCGGGACTAGCGCAAACGGAGGGGTACTTC
TRBJ2-1,TRBV9,TRBD2,-,CASSPRLAGDPNEQFF,TGTGCCAGCAGCCCACGACTAGCGGGAGACCCCAATGAGCAGTTCTTC
TRBJ1-1,TRBV11-2,-,-,CASSLDLLGQGNTEAFF,TGTGCCAGCAGCTTAGATCTGCTAGGGCAGGGGAACACTGAAGCTTTCTTT
TRBJ2-1,TRBV28,TRBD2,few,CATYTSGTFYNEQFF,TGTGCCACCTATACTAGCGGGACCTTCTACAATGAGCAGTTCTTC
TRBJ2-7,TRBV4-2,-,-,CASSQDHYSGLTPYEQYF,TGTGCCAGCAGCCAAGACCATTACTCCGGGTTAACCCCCTACGAGCAGTACTTC
TRBJ2-1,TRBV14,TRBD2,-,CASSQRLAVLPYNEQFF,TGTGCCAGCAGCCAAAGACTAGCGGTTCTCCCCTACAATGAGCAGTTCTTC
TRBJ1-6,TRBV18,TRBD1,-,CASSPDRGRGSPLHF,TGTGCCAGCTCTCCGGACAGGGGGCGGGGTTCACCCCTCCACTTT
TRBJ2-3,TRBV6-1,TRBD1,-,CASSESRTGGADTQYF,TGTGCCAGCAGTGAATCCCGGACAGGGGGCGCAGATACGCAGTATTTT
TRBJ1-2,TRBV27,-,-,CASKPRAAGGYGYTF,TGTGCCAGCAAACCTAGGGCCGCAGGAGGCTATGGCTACACCTTC
TRBJ2-1,TRBV5-4,TRBD1,-,CASSLGTGAREQFF,TGTGCCAGCAGCTTGGGAACAGGGGCAAGAGAGCAGTTCTTC
TRBJ2-7,TRBV3-1/TRBV3-2,-,-,CASSQEEDEQYF,TGTGCCAGCAGCCAAGAAGAGGACGAGCAGTACTTC
TRBJ1-2,TRBV7-2,TRBD1,-,CASNDREKRYGYTF,TGTGCCAGCAACGACAGGGAGAAGCGGTATGGCTACACCTTC
TRBJ1-1,TRBV28,-,-,CASTGQLTRWTEAFF,TGTGCCAGCACTGGACAGCTCACCAGGTGGACTGAAGCTTTCTTT
TRBJ2-5,TRBV5-4,-,-,CASVQGETQYF,TGTGCCAGCGTCCAGGGGGAGACCCAGTACTTC
TRBJ2-2,TRBV24-1,TRBD2,-,CATSDLESGRESTGELFF,TGTGCCACCAGTGATTTGGAATCGGGGCGGGAGAGCACCGGGGAGCTGTTTTTT
TRBJ2-2,TRBV29-1,TRBD1,few,CSVAGTGDTGELFF,TGCAGCGTTGCCGGGACAGGGGACACCGGGGAGCTGTTTTTT
TRBJ1-2,TRBV9,TRBD1,few,CASSTSPQGANYGYTF,TGTGCCAGCAGCACCAGTCCCCAGGGGGCTAACTATGGCTACACCTTC
TRBJ2-5,TRBV4-3,-,-,CASSQGSEPWETQYF,TGCGCCAGCAGCCAAGGTTCGGAGCCATGGGAGACCCAGTACTTC
TRBJ1-3,TRBV28,-,-,CASSSDIRNTIYF,TGTGCCAGCAGTTCGGACATTAGAAACACCATATATTTT
TRBJ2-7,TRBV3-1/TRBV3-2,TRBD2,few,CASSQGGTSGYEQYF,TGTGCCAGCAGCCAAGGCGGGACTAGCGGCTACGAGCAGTACTTC
TRBJ1-3,TRBV6-6,-,-,CASIDSPDASGNTIYF,TGTGCCAGCATTGACAGTCCGGATGCCTCTGGAAACACCATATATTTT
TRBJ2-3,TRBV27,-,once,CASSSTGYGTQYF,TGTGCCAGCAGTTCCACAGGGTACGGCACGCAGTATTTT
TRBJ2-3,TRBV6-6,TRBD1,once,CASSRGPGRDTQYF,TGTGCCAGCAGTAGGGGGCCCGGAAGAGATACGCAGTATTTT
TRBJ2-1,TRBV7-2,TRBD2,-,CASSFSWTSGSIEQFF,TGTGCCAGCAGCTTTTCCTGGACTAGCGGGAGCATTGAGCAGTTCTTC
TRBJ2-1,TRBV28,-,-,CASSFSASTYNEQFF,TGTGCCAGCAGTTTTTCAGCGTCTACCTACAATGAGCAGTTCTTC
TRBJ2-1,TRBV7-3,TRBD2,-,CASSSRAGVGQFF,TGTGCCAGCAGCTCTCGGGCGGGAGTGGGGCAGTTCTTC
TRBJ2-7,TRBV6-4,TRBD1,few,CASSEGTGGYEQYF,TGTGCCAGCAGTGAGGGGACAGGGGGCTACGAGCAGTACTTC
TRBJ1-3,TRBV4-2,-,-,CASSQDLTVRSGNTIYF,TGTGCCAGCAGCCAAGATCTCACGGTCCGCTCTGGAAACACCATATATTTT
TRBJ2-4,TRBV7-3,-,-,CASSPTGSENIQYF,TGTGCCAGCAGCCCCACAGGGTCGGAAAACATTCAGTACTTC
TRBJ2-7,TRBV28,-,-,CASSYFTGLLTYEQYF,TGTGCCAGCAGCTATTTCACGGGACTCCTCACCTACGAGCAGTACTTC
TRBJ1-3,TRBV5-6,-,-,CASSLLKFGNTIYF,TGTGCCAGCAGCTTGCTAAAGTTTGGAAACACCATATATTTT
TRBJ1-6,TRBV7-2,TRBD1,once,CASSLSGTGVLHF,TGTGCCAGCAGCTTATCTGGGACAGGGGTCCTCCACTTT